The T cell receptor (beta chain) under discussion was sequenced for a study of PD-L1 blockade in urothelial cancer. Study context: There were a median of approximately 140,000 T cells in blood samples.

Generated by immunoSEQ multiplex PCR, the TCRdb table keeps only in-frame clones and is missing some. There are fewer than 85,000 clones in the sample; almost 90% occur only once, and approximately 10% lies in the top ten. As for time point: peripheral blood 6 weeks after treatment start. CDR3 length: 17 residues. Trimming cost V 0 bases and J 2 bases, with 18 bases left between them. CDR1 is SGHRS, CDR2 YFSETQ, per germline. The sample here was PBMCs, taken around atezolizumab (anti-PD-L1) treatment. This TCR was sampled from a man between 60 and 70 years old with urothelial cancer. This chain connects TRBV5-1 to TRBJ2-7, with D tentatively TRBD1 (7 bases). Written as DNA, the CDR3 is TGCGCCAGCAGCTTGGCGGGAGCGACAGGGTGGGCCTACGAGCAGTACTTC. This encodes CASSLAGATGWAYEQYF.